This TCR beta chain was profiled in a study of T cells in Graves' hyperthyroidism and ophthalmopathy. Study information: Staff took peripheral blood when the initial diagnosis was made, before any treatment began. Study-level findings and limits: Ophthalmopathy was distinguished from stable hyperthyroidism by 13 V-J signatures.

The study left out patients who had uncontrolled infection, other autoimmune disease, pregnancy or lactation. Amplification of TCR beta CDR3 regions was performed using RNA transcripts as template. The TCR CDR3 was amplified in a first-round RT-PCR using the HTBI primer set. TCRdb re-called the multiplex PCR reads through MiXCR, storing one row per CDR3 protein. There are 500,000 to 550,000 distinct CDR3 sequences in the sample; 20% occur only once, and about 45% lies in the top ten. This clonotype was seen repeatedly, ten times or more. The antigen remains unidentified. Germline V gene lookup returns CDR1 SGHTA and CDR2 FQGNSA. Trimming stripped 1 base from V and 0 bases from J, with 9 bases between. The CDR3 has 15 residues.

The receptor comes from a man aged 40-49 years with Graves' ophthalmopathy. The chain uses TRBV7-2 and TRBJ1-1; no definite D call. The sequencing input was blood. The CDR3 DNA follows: TGTGCCAGCAGCTTAGATCCGTTCATGAACACTGAAGCTTTCTTT. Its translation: CASSLDPFMNTEAFF. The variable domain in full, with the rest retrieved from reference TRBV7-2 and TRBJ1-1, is GAGVSQSPSNKVTEKGKDVELRCDPISGHTALYWYRQSLGQGLEFLIYFQGNSAPDKSGLPSDRFSAERTGGSVSTLTIQRTQQEDSAVYLCASSLDPFMNTEAFFGQGTRLTVV.